Below are 13 T cell receptor beta chains sequenced from a single sample in a study of cytotoxic CD8 clonotypes in ibrutinib-treated CLL. Measured with immunoSEQ multiplex PCR; TCRdb has only the in-frame clones, and not every one. The table has approximately 320,000 clones, over 60% seen once; the top ten hold under 8%. Specimen: PBMCs, collected after 36 months of ibrutinib treatment. The receptors here all came from a human donor with chronic lymphocytic leukemia.

This chain uses TRBV19 with TRBJ2-7; D is possibly TRBD1 (5 bases). V was trimmed by 4 bases and J by 7 bases, leaving 8 bases between them. The CDR3 is made up of 11 amino acids. Germline V gives CDR1 LNHDA, CDR2 SQIVND (reference sequence). CDR3 residues: CASSTGSEQYF. CDR3 coding DNA: TGTGCCAGTAGTACAGGGTCAGAGCAGTACTTC. The variable domain in full, with the rest retrieved from reference TRBV19 and TRBJ2-7, is DGGITQSPKYLFRKEGQNVTLSCEQNLNHDAMYWYRQDPGQGLRLIYYSQIVNDFQKGDIAEGYSVSREKKESFPLTVTSAQKNPTAFYLCASSTGSEQYFGPGTRLTVT.

The chain recombines TRBV18 with TRBJ2-7; possibly TRBD1 or TRBD2 for D (5 bases each). Germline V CDR1 and CDR2: KGHSH, LQKENI. The CDR3 loop spans 15 amino acids. V was clipped by 2 bases and J by 2 bases, with 13 bases between them. The CDR3 loop is CASSPTGDPAYEQYF. The CDR3 nucleotides read TGTGCCAGCTCACCAACTGGGGACCCAGCCTACGAGCAGTACTTC.

This clone has a handful of counts. J is TRBJ1-6 and V is TRBV9; 7 bases align to TRBD1. The CDR3 totals 15 residues. Germline V gives CDR1 SGDLS, CDR2 YYNGEE. Losses at the gene ends were 3 bases for V and 8 bases for J; bases not matched to a gene: 8. CDR3 protein: CASSGRAGGHSPLHF. The CDR3 region has the DNA TGTGCCAGCAGCGGAAGGGCAGGGGGGCATTCACCCCTCCACTTT.

This chain uses TRBV4-1 with TRBJ1-1; the D is unclear. CDR3 size: 14 residues. V dropped 0 bases and J dropped 4 bases, with 9 bases sitting between them. Germline V gene data show CDR1 as MGHRA and CDR2 as YSYEKL. The CDR3 nucleotides are TGCGCCAGCAGCCAAGATACGGGGTCCACTGAAGCTTTCTTT. This gives the protein CASSQDTGSTEAFF.

This clone appeared a few times. The chain couples TRBV5-1 to TRBJ2-5, with unresolved D. V dropped 0 bases and J dropped 5 bases, with 11 bases sitting between them. There are 14 residues in the CDR3. The germline CDR1 and CDR2 sequences are SGHRS and YFSETQ. The DNA of the CDR3 is TGCGCCAGCAGCTTGGTGGGGAAAAGGGAGACCCAGTACTTC. Its protein product is CASSLVGKRETQYF.

Note on this clone: At one boundary the junction diverges from the germline segment, which might be a read error. This chain links TRBV5-6 with TRBJ2-5; D possibly corresponds to TRBD2 (6 bases). Germline V gene data show CDR1 as SGHDT and CDR2 as YYEEEE. This CDR3 comprises 11 residues. The CDR3 coding sequence is TGTGCCAGCAGCAACCGGGACTCCCAATACTTC. Residues: CASSNRDSQYF.

The chain joins TRBV7-9 to TRBJ2-1; D might be TRBD1 (6 bases). CDR3 length: 12 residues. Germline CDR1 and CDR2: SEHNR and FQNEAQ (reference sequence). V lost 5 bases and J 6 bases, leaving 8 bases between the germline ends. CDR3 DNA: TGTGCCAGCAGCAGGACAGTCAATGAGCAGTTCTTC. It codes for CASSRTVNEQFF.

The chain uses TRBV6-5 and TRBJ2-7; D is perhaps TRBD1 (5 bases). Trimming removed 0 bases at V and 6 bases at J, with 9 bases between. Germline V gene data show CDR1 as MNHEY and CDR2 as SVGAGI. The CDR3 sequence is 13 residues long. The CDR3 region has the DNA TGTGCCAGCAGTTACTCGGCTAGGGGCGAGCAGTACTTC. Its translation is CASSYSARGEQYF.

The chain couples TRBV21-1 to TRBJ1-5. TRBV21-1 is assigned pseudogene status. This CDR3 region has 15 residues. The CDR3: CASRKGVSSNQPQHF. CDR3 bases: TGTGCCAGCAGAAAAGGGGTTTCGAGCAATCAGCCCCAGCATTTT.

The V gene is TRBV2, the J gene TRBJ2-1; D gene unclear. Trimming left V 7 bases short and J 4 bases short, with 11 bases between. Germline CDR1 and CDR2: SNHLY and FYNNEI. CDR3 size: 13 residues. In DNA, the CDR3 is TGTGCCAGCATTCCGGACCGGTACAATGAGCAGTTCTTC. Amino acid sequence: CASIPDRYNEQFF.

The chain uses TRBV19 and TRBJ2-1; weak D call: TRBD2 (6 bases). V gave up 1 base and J gave up 5 bases, with 9 bases separating them. Per germline, CDR1 LNHDA and CDR2 SQIVND (reference sequence). The CDR3 runs to 14 residues. The CDR3 reads CASSIGRGDNEQFF. Written as DNA, the CDR3 is TGTGCCAGTAGTATAGGGCGGGGAGACAATGAGCAGTTCTTC.

The chain carries TRBV7-2 and TRBJ2-6; no clear D. Trimming stripped 4 bases from V and 0 bases from J, with 7 bases between. This CDR3 is built from 15 residues. The germline V gene has CDR1 SGHTA and CDR2 FQGNSA. CDR3: CASSSLSSGANVLTF. CDR3 DNA: TGTGCCAGCAGCTCCCTAAGCTCTGGGGCCAACGTCCTGACTTTC.

The table lists this clone with a count of one. The V gene is TRBV29-1, the J gene TRBJ2-4, with D possibly being TRBD1 (5 bases). Trimming removed 5 bases from V and 0 bases from J, with 11 bases in between. The germline CDR1 and CDR2 sequences are SQVTM and ANQGSEA. CDR3 length equals 14 residues. CDR3 in DNA: TGCAGCGTTACAGGCCGACTAGCCAAAAACATTCAGTACTTC. Its protein is CSVTGRLAKNIQYF.